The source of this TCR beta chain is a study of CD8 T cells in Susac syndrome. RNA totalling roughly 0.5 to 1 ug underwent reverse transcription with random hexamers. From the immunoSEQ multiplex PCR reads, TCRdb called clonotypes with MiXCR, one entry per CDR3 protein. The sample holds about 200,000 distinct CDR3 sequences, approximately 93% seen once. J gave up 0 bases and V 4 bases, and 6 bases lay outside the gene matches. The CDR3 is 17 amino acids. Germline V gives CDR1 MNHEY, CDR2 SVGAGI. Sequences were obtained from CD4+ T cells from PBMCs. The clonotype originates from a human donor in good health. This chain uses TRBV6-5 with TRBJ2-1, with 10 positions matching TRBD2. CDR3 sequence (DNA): TGTGCCAGCAGTTCCTCTAGCGGGGGCGCCTCCTACAATGAGCAGTTCTTC. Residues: CASSSSSGGASYNEQFF.